This entry features one T cell receptor (beta chain) sequence. The antigen is not known. This sample was taken from a study of chemoradiotherapy in HPV16-positive cancers. Study-level findings and limits: In HPV16-positive patients, HPV-responsive T-cell expansion tracked better recurrence-free survival. Non-HPV-specific T cells did not expand in tumors during treatment, whereas candidate HPV-specific clones and E7-related motifs did. The functional HPV-specific definition rests on just a couple of HPV16-positive patients.

Sequencing used immunoSEQ multiplex PCR; TCRdb keeps in-frame clones, though not all of them. The sample lists about 35,000 clones, about 88% occurring once. Repertoires were sampled repeatedly during chemoradiotherapy. The specimen comprised blood, sampled from a patient who underwent chemoradiotherapy. The TCR was taken from a human donor with HPV-associated anogenital cancer.

The DNA for the CDR3 is TGCGCCAGCAGCCTAAGACAGGGTTTGAACACTGAAGCTTTCTTT. Amino acid sequence: CASSLRQGLNTEAFF. V and J are TRBV5-1 and TRBJ1-1, with 7 bases fitting TRBD1. V lost 4 bases to trimming and J lost 0 bases; unmatched junction nucleotides: 6. Germline-derived CDR1 and CDR2 are SGHRS and YFSETQ. The CDR3 has 15 residues. The full variable domain, its missing parts supplied by reference TRBV5-1 and TRBJ1-1, is KAGVTQTPRYLIKTRGQQVTLSCSPISGHRSVSWYQQTPGQGLQFLFEYFSETQRNKGNFPGRFSGRQFSNSRSEMNVSTLELGDSALYLCASSLRQGLNTEAFFGQGTRLTVV.